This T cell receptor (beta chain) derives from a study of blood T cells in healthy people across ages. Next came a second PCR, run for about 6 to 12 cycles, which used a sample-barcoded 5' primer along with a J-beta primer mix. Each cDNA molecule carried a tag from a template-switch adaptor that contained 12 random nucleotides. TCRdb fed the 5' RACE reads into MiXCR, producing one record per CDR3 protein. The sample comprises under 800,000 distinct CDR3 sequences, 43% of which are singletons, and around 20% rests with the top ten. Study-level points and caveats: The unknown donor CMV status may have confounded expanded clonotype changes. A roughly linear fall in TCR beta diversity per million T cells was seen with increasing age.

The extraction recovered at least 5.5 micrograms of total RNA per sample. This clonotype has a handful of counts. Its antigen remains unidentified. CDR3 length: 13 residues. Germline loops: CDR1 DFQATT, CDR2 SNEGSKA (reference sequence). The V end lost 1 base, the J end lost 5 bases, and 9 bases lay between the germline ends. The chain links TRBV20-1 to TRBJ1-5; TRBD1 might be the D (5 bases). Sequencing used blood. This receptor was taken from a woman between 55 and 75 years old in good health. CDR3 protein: CSARGQNDQPQHF. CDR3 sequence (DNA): TGCAGTGCTAGAGGACAGAACGATCAGCCCCAGCATTTT.